This T cell receptor beta chain was recovered during a study of cytomegalovirus exposure and HLA in healthy donors. Study-wide background: Approximately 80 million unique TCRs, all from HLA-typed donors, were included in an early release of the data.

For this clone: What it binds is not known.

The V segment lost 4 bases and the J segment 1 base; nucleotides outside the gene matches: 4. Germline lookup yields CDR1 SGHNT and CDR2 YYREEE (reference sequence). The CDR3 sequence is 14 residues long. 60 Vbeta and 13 Jbeta primers were used in PCR. Clones were sequenced by immunoSEQ multiplex PCR, and TCRdb holds only the in-frame ones, with some missing. The data contain 130,000 to 150,000 clones, just under 70% of them singletons. Study findings and constraints: Clonal expansion, a later analysis showed, was greater in HLA-associated TCR beta chains than in equally common others.

The sample comprised PBMCs. The V call is TRBV5-4, the J call TRBJ2-5, with 7 bases that match TRBD2. This clonotype originated in a man between 60 and 75 years old in good health and CMV-seronegative. The CDR3 DNA follows: TGTGCCAGCAGCCCGAGCGGGACCCAAGAGACCCAGTACTTC. Translating gives CASSPSGTQETQYF.